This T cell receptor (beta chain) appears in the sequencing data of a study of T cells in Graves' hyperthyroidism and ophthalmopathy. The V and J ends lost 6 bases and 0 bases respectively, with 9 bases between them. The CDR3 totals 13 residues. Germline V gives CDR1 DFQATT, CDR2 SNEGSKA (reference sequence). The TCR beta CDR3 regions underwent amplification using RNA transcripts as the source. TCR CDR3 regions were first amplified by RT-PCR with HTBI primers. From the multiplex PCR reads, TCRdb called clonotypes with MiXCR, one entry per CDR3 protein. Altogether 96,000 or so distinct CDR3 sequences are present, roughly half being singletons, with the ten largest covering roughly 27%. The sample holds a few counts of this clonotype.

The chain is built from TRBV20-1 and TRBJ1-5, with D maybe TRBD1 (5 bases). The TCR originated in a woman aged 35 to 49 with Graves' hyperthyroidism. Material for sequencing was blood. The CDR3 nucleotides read TGCAGTGCCCAGGGATATAGCAATCAGCCCCAGCATTTT. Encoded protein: CSAQGYSNQPQHF.